This TCR beta chain derives from a study of CD8 T cells in ankylosing spondylitis (TCRdb year 2017). Study-wide context: The study profiled T cell receptor beta repertoires in healthy donors and ankylosing spondylitis patients to find disease-linked TCR variants. Peripheral blood was sampled, and synovial fluid was additionally collected from ankylosing spondylitis patients. The full study cohort comprised around 25 ankylosing spondylitis patients and about a hundred healthy donors.

With regard to this clonotype: Its antigen is still unknown. Base qualities are not provided; no much larger clone lies one nucleotide away.

At the junction V is shortened by 0 bases and J by 9 bases; bases outside the gene matches: 13. From the germline V gene, CDR1 is MGHRA and CDR2 is YSYEKL. From cysteine to phenylalanine, the CDR3 is 17 amino acids long. Only the CDR3 part of the read is kept: 51 bases, read in frame from the first base. The sample was run on an Illumina HiSeq 2500. TCR beta libraries were prepared by quantitative 5'-RACE with molecular barcodes. The study's own analysis went as follows. Disease-linked TCR variants were identified with a new computational method built on a probabilistic model of VDJ rearrangement. The public reads were run again by TCRdb, first through fastp at Q25 and then through MiXCR, and only productive beta chains were kept. Each entry is one CDR3 protein sequence, shown with its most common DNA and genes. TCRdb, rather than the study authors, made the V and J calls. The sample table lists some 400,000 distinct CDR3 sequences, under 25% of them with a count of one. The top ten clonotypes cover about 16% of the sample.

Study-wide findings and limitations: Blood from ankylosing spondylitis patients appeared to be characterized by a TCR beta motif made up of several highly homologous amino acid variants. Some TCR beta motif variants had previously been reported in synovial fluid and blood of reactive arthritis patients, which suggested common disease-initiation mechanisms. Significant enrichment of the disease-linked clones was reported in matched synovial fluid samples from ankylosing spondylitis patients. A CD8+ phenotype was shown by the disease-linked clones, which were found at relatively low frequencies in peripheral blood.

The receptor chain draws on TRBV4-1 and TRBJ2-1; 8 bases in the middle match TRBD2. Specimen: blood, either unsorted or a sorted T cell fraction (not recorded which). This sequence originates from a male donor with ankylosing spondylitis. CDR3 region: CASSQERKGLGLAEQFF. The nucleotides are TGCGCCAGCAGCCAAGAAAGAAAGGGACTAGGCTTGGCTGAGCAGTTCTTC.